This T cell receptor (beta chain) was sequenced in a study of CD8+CD57+ T cells in acquired aplastic anemia. Whole-study context: An average of roughly 3 ug of DNA was obtained from sorted CD4+ and CD8+ cells.

A word on this clonotype: The antigen remains unidentified.

Per germline, CDR1 SGHTA and CDR2 FQGNSA. V shed 11 bases and J shed 2 bases, with 21 bases lying between them. This CDR3 has 15 amino acids. Overall study findings and caveats: Patients and controls shared over 25 CD8+ CDR3 sequences, highly expressed in patients.

CDR3 and TCR beta VDJ profiling relied on genomic DNA as the template. TCRdb re-analysed the reads in MiXCR, keeping a single row per CDR3 protein. Here the sample spans about 190,000 distinct CDR3 sequences, just under 50% being singletons. Patients selected for sequencing had displayed CD8+CD57+ cell expansion by flow cytometry. Every patient was diagnosed with severe acquired aplastic anemia. Each patient gave a blood sample that was collected before any therapy had been received. The chain employs TRBV7-2 and TRBJ2-5; D is perhaps TRBD1 (6 bases). This receptor was taken from a human donor with aplastic anemia. The sample consisted of sorted CD4+, CD8+, or CD8+CD57+ T cells (not recorded which) from PBMCs. CDR3 DNA sequence: TGTGCCGGTAGCCCCCCTGGGACACGTCAAGAGACCCAGTACTTC. This gives the protein CAGSPPGTRQETQYF.